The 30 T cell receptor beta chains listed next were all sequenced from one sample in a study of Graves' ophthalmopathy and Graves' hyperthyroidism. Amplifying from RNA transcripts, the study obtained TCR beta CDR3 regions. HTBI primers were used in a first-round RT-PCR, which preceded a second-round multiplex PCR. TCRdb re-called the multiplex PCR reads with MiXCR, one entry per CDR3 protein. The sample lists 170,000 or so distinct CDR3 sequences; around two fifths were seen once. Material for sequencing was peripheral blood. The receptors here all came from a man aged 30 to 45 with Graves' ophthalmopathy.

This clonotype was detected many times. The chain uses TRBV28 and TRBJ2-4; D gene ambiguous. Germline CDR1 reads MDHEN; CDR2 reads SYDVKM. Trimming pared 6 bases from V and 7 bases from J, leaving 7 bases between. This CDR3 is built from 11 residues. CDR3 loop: CASSPHNIQYF. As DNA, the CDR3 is TGTGCCAGCAGCCCACATAACATTCAGTACTTC.

The CDR3 DNA reads as TGTGCCTCCCAGAGGGGGCTGTGGGGCAATCAGCCCCAGCATTTT. It translates to CASQRGLWGNQPQHF. The chain recombines TRBV2 with TRBJ1-5, with TRBD1 identical over 7 bases. CDR3 length: 15 residues. Germline CDR1 is SNHLY and CDR2 is FYNNEI. Trimming at V came to 11 bases and at J to 2 bases, leaving 12 bases not matched to a gene. Full variable domain (rest looked up from reference TRBV2 and TRBJ1-5): EPEVTQTPSHQVTQMGQEVILRCVPISNHLYFYWYRQILGQKVEFLVSFYNNEISEKSEIFDDQFSVERPDGSNFTLKIRSTKLEDSAMYFCASQRGLWGNQPQHFGDGTRLSIL.

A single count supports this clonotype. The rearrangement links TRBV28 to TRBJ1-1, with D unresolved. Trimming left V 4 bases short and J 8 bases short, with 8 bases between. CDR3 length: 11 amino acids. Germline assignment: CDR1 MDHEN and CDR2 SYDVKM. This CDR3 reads CASSSRTEAFF. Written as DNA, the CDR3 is TGTGCCAGCAGTTCCAGGACGGAAGCTTTCTTT.

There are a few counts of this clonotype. CDR3: CASNGILTRQHRTDTQYF. CDR3 nucleotide sequence: TGTGCCAGCAATGGGATTTTGACTAGGCAACATCGCACAGATACGCAGTATTTT. This chain joins TRBV6-1 and TRBJ2-3, with a possible D match to TRBD2 (6 bases). Germline loops: CDR1 MNHNS, CDR2 SASEGT. This CDR3 comprises 18 residues. The V end was cut by 7 bases, the J end by 1 base, with 24 bases between.

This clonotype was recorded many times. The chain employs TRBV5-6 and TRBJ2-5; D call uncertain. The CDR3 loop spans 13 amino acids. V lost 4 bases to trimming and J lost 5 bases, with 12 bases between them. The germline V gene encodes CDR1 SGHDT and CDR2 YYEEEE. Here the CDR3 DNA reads TGTGCCAGCAGCAAGGACCGACGGGAGACCCAGTACTTC. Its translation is CASSKDRRETQYF.

DNA of the CDR3: TGTGCCAGCAGTCCATTATCGGGACAGGGGGCGAGCAATCAGCCCCAGCATTTT. Translated, it gives CASSPLSGQGASNQPQHF. The chain employs TRBV6-2 or TRBV6-3 and TRBJ1-5; 12 bases are shared with TRBD1. The CDR3 covers 18 residues. V trimming: 5 bases; J trimming: 1 base; junction bases outside the gene matches: 9. The germline V gene encodes CDR1 MNHEY and CDR2 SVGEGT.

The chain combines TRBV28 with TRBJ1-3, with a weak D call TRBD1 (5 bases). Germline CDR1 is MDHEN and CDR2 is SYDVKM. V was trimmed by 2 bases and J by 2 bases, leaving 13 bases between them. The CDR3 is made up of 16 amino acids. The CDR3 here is CASSLLRGPPGNTIYF. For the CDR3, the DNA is TGTGCCAGCAGTTTACTTCGGGGACCCCCTGGAAACACCATATATTTT.

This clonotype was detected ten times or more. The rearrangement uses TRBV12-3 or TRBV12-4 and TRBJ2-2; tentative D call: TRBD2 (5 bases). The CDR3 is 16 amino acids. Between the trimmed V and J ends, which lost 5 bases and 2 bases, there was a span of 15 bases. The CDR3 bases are TGTGCCAGCAGTCCCCCCCTACTAGAAAACACCGGGGAGCTGTTTTTT. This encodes CASSPPLLENTGELFF.

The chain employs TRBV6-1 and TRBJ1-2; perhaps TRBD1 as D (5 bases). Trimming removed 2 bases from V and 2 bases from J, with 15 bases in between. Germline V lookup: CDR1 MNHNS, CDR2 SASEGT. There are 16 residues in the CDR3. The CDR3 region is CASSEMLDTLNYGYTF. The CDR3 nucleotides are TGTGCCAGCAGTGAAATGTTGGACACGTTAAACTATGGCTACACCTTC.

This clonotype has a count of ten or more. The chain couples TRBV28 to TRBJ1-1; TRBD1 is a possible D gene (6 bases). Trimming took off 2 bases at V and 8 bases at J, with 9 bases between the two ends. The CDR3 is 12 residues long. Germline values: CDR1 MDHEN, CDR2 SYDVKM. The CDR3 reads CASSLATGEAFF. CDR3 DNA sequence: TGTGCCAGCAGTTTAGCCACAGGGGAAGCTTTCTTT.

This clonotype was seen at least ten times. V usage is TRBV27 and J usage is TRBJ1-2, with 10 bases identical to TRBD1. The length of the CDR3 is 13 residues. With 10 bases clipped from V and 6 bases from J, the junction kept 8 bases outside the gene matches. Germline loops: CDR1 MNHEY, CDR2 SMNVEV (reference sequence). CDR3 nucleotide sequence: TGTGCCAACCCGGACAGGGGGAACCATGGCTACACCTTC. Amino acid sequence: CANPDRGNHGYTF.

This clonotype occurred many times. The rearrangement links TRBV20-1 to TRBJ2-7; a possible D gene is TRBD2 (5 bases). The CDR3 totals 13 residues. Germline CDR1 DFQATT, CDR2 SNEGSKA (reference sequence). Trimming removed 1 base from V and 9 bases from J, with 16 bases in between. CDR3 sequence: CSARASSSGWQYF. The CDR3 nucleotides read TGCAGTGCTAGAGCATCAAGTTCGGGGTGGCAGTACTTC.

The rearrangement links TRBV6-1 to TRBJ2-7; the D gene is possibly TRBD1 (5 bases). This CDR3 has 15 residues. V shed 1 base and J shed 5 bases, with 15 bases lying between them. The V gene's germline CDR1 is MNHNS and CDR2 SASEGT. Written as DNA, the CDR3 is TGTGCCAGCAGTGAAGAGGGCAGGGCGACTGACGAGCAGTACTTC. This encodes CASSEEGRATDEQYF.

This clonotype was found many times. CDR3 DNA sequence: TGTGCCAGCAGTTCTCGGGACACTGAAGCTTTCTTT. Its translation: CASSSRDTEAFF. This chain links TRBV12-3 or TRBV12-4 with TRBJ1-1, with no clear D. With 4 bases removed from V and 3 bases from J, the gap between germline ends came to 6 bases. CDR3 size: 12 residues.

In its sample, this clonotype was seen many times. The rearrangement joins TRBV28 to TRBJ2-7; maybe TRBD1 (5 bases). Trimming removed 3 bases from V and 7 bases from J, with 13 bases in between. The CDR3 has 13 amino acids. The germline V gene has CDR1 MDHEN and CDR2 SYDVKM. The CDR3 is CASSFGRVEEQYF. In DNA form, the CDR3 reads TGTGCCAGCAGTTTCGGCAGGGTGGAGGAGCAGTACTTC.

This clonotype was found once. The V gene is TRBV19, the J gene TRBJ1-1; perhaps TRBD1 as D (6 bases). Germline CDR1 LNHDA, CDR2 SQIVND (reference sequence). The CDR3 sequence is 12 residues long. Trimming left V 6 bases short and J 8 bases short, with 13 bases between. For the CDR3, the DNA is TGTGCCAGTAGCACTCGTGGGGGCGAAGCTTTCTTT. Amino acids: CASSTRGGEAFF.

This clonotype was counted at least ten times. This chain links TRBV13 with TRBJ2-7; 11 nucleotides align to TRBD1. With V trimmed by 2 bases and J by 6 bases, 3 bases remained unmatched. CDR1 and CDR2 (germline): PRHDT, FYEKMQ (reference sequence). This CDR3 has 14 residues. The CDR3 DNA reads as TGTGCCAGCAGCTTACCGGGACAGGGGGTCGAGCAGTACTTC. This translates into CASSLPGQGVEQYF. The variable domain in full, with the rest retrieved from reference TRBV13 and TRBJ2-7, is AAGVIQSPRHLIKEKRETATLKCYPIPRHDTVYWYQQGPGQDPQFLISFYEKMQSDKGSIPDRFSAQQFSDYHSELNMSSLELGDSALYFCASSLPGQGVEQYFGPGTRLTVT.

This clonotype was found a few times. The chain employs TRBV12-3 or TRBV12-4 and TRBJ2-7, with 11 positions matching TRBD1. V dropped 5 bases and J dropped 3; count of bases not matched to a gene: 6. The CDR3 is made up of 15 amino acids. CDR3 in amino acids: CASSPGQGAVYEQYF. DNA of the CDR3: TGTGCCAGCAGTCCCGGACAGGGGGCGGTCTACGAGCAGTACTTC.

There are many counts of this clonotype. CDR3 in amino acids: CASSLSDPLYEQYF. Written as DNA, the CDR3 is TGTGCCAGCAGTTTGTCTGATCCCCTCTACGAGCAGTACTTC. This chain links TRBV12-3 or TRBV12-4 with TRBJ2-7; no clear D gene. V lost 3 bases, J lost 3 bases, and 12 bases lay in between. The CDR3 length is 14 residues.

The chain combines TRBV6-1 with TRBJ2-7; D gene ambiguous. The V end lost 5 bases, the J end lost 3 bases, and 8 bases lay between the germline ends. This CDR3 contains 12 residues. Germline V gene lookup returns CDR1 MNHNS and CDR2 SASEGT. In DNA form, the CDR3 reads TGTGCCAGCAGTAAACACGGCTACGAGCAGTACTTC. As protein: CASSKHGYEQYF.

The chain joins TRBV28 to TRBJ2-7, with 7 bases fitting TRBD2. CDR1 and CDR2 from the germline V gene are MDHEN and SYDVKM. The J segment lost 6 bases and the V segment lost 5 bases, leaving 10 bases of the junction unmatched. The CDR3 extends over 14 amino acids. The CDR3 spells CASSPGGSPSEQYF. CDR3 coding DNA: TGTGCCAGCAGTCCAGGCGGGAGTCCCAGCGAGCAGTACTTC.

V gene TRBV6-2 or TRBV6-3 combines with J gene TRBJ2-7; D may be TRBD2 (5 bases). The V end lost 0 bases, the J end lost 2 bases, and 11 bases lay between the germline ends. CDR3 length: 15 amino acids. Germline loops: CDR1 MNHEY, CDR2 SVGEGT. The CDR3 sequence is CASSYSRTGTYEQYF. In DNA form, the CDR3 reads TGTGCCAGCAGTTACTCTCGGACGGGAACCTACGAGCAGTACTTC.

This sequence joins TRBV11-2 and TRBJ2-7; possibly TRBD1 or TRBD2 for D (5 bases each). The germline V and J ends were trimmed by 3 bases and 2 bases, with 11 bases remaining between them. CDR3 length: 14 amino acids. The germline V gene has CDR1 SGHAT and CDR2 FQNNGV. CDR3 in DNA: TGTGCCAGCAGCTTCTCCGGGACCACCTACGAGCAGTACTTC. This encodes CASSFSGTTYEQYF.

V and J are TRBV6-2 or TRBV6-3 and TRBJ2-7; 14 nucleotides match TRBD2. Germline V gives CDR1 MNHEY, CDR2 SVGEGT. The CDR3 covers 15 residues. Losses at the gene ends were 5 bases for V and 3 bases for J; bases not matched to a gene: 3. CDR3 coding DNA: TGTGCCAGCAGTCAGGGACTAGCGGGAGTCTACGAGCAGTACTTC. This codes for CASSQGLAGVYEQYF.

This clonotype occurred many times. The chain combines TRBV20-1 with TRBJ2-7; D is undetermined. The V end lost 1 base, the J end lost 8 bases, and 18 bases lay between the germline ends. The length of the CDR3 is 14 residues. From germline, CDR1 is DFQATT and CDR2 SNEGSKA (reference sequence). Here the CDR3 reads CSARVHAKGMKQYF. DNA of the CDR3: TGCAGTGCTAGAGTACACGCTAAGGGTATGAAGCAGTACTTC.

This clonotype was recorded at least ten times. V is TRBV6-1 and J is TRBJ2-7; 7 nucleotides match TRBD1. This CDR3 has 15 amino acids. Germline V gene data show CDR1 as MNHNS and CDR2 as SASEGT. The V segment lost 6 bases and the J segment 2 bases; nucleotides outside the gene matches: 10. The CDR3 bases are TGTGCCAGCAGGGAACCGGGACAGACACCCTACGAGCAGTACTTC. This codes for CASREPGQTPYEQYF.

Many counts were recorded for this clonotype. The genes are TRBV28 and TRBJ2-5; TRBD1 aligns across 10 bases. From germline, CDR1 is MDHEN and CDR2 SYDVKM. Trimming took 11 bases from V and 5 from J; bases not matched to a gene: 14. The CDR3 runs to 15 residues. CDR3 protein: CAGRRQGAGFETQYF. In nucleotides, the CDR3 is TGTGCCGGTAGAAGACAGGGGGCAGGGTTCGAGACCCAGTACTTC. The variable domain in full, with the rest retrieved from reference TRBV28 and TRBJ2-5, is DVKVTQSSRYLVKRTGEKVFLECVQDMDHENMFWYRQDPGLGLRLIYFSYDVKMKEKGDIPEGYSVSREKKERFSLILESASTNQTSMYLCAGRRQGAGFETQYFGPGTRLLVL.

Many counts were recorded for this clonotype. This chain's CDR3 is CASSLTWDSRLYF. CDR3 DNA sequence: TGTGCCAGCAGCTTAACCTGGGACAGTCGGTTGTACTTC. This sequence joins TRBV7-2 and TRBJ2-7, with 7 bases aligning to TRBD1. The CDR3 loop spans 13 amino acids. Trimming took 2 bases from V and 12 from J; bases not matched to a gene: 10. CDR1 is SGHTA, CDR2 FQGNSA, per germline.

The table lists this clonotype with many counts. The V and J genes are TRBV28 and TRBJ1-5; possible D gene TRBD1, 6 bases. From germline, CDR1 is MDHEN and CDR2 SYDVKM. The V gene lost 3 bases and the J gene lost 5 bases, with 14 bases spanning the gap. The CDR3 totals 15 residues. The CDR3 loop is CASSFVGGGYQPQHF. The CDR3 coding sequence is TGTGCCAGCAGTTTCGTCGGGGGCGGTTATCAGCCCCAGCATTTT.

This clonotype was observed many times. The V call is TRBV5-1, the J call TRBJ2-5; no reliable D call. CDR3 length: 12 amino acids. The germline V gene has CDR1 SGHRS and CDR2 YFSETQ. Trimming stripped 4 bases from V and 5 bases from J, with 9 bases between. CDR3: CASSPDRETQYF. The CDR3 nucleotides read TGCGCCAGCAGCCCGGACCGGGAGACCCAGTACTTC.